A selection of T cell receptor beta chains follows, all from one sample in a study of CD8 T cells in Susac syndrome. TCRdb re-called the immunoSEQ multiplex PCR reads with MiXCR, one entry per CDR3 protein. Of approximately 150,000 distinct CDR3 sequences in the sample, approximately 93% were seen once. The specimen sequenced was CD4+ T cells from PBMCs. These receptor sequences come from a human donor with multiple sclerosis. Each CDR3 is given with its conserved first and last residue. The D gene is left open where the match is weak. Expanded clones get a size class; other rows say once, few or many, or leave the size out.

TRBJ2-3	TRBV5-1	13	-	TRBD2	CASTLGRADTQYF	TGCGCCAGTACTCTCGGGAGGGCGGATACGCAGTATTTT
TRBJ2-4	TRBV12-3/TRBV12-4	16	-	-	CASRMGPALAKNIQYF	TGTGCCAGCAGGATGGGGCCAGCCTTAGCCAAAAACATTCAGTACTTC
TRBJ2-3	TRBV12-3/TRBV12-4	15	-	TRBD2	CASKPGLAESDTQYF	TGTGCCAGCAAACCGGGACTAGCGGAATCAGATACGCAGTATTTT
TRBJ1-2	TRBV7-9	16	-	-	CASSLDGERTNYGYTF	TGTGCCAGCAGCTTAGACGGAGAGAGAACTAACTATGGCTACACCTTC
TRBJ1-1	TRBV7-9	14	-	-	CASSLASQGAEAFF	TGTGCCAGCAGCTTAGCCTCACAGGGAGCCGAAGCTTTCTTT
TRBJ1-5	TRBV30	13	-	-	CAWTGNSNQPQHF	TGTGCCTGGACAGGGAATAGCAATCAGCCCCAGCATTTT
TRBJ1-1	TRBV6-2/TRBV6-3	13	-	-	CASGPPMNTEAFF	TGTGCCAGCGGTCCCCCCATGAACACTGAAGCTTTCTTT
TRBJ1-2	TRBV30	15	-	TRBD1	CAWRRGRAGGAGYTF	TGTGCCTGGAGACGAGGAAGGGCAGGGGGCGCGGGCTACACCTTC
TRBJ2-1	TRBV20-1	15	once	TRBD2	CSAPKRGLAYNEQFF	TGCAGTGCACCGAAGCGGGGACTAGCCTACAATGAGCAGTTCTTC
TRBJ2-3	TRBV30	15	-	TRBD1	CAWSRSGTGTDTQYF	TGTGCCTGGAGTCGGTCCGGGACAGGGACAGATACGCAGTATTTT
TRBJ1-2	TRBV12-3/TRBV12-4	10	-	-	CASSTLDYTF	TGTGCCAGCAGTACCCTCGACTACACCTTC
TRBJ2-7	TRBV29-1	12	-	-	CSVGGSSYEQYF	TGCAGCGTTGGCGGGTCCTCCTACGAGCAGTACTTC
TRBJ1-1	TRBV18	13	-	-	CASSPSRDTEAFF	TGTGCCAGCTCACCCTCTCGGGATACTGAAGCTTTCTTT
TRBJ2-5	TRBV4-3	16	-	-	CASSQAPRGLQETQYF	TGCGCCAGCAGCCAAGCCCCTCGGGGCCTACAAGAGACCCAGTACTTC
TRBJ2-7	TRBV7-3	13	-	-	CASSPGPLYEQYF	TGTGCCAGCAGCCCGGGGCCTCTCTACGAGCAGTACTTC
TRBJ2-7	TRBV12-3/TRBV12-4	12	once	-	CASSSGPMEQYF	TGTGCCAGCAGTTCCGGACCCATGGAGCAGTACTTC
TRBJ1-2	TRBV3-1	16	-	-	CASSQDPGTTNYGYTF	TGTGCCAGCAGCCAAGATCCCGGGACCACAAACTATGGCTACACCTTC
TRBJ1-2	TRBV3-1	15	-	-	CASSPQSGGGYGYTF	TGTGCCAGCAGCCCACAATCTGGGGGCGGCTATGGCTACACCTTC
TRBJ1-2	TRBV16	15	few	TRBD1	CASSPLLGQSYGYTF	TGTGCCAGCAGCCCGTTATTGGGACAGTCCTATGGCTACACCTTC
TRBJ1-4	TRBV6-1	13	-	-	CASSEFSKEKLFF	TGTGCCAGCAGTGAATTTAGTAAGGAAAAACTGTTTTTT
TRBJ2-1	TRBV29-1	14	-	-	CSVGRAKGPNEQFF	TGCAGCGTTGGGCGCGCTAAGGGCCCAAATGAGCAGTTCTTC
TRBJ1-1	TRBV19	13	-	-	CASRRRGGTEAFF	TGTGCCAGTAGGAGACGGGGAGGGACTGAAGCTTTCTTT
TRBJ2-1	TRBV19	13	-	TRBD1	CASSTGQDNEQFF	TGTGCCAGTAGTACCGGACAGGACAATGAGCAGTTCTTC
TRBJ2-1	TRBV3-1	13	once	TRBD2	CAKGLAGGGEQFF	TGTGCGAAGGGACTAGCGGGAGGAGGTGAGCAGTTCTTC
TRBJ2-1	TRBV6-1	17	-	TRBD2	CASSDQPSGLAGGEQFF	TGTGCCAGCAGTGACCAACCCTCGGGACTAGCGGGGGGTGAGCAGTTCTTC
TRBJ2-5	TRBV20-1	15	-	TRBD2	CSARRAGGLAETQYF	TGCAGTGCTAGAAGAGCGGGAGGGCTTGCGGAGACCCAGTACTTC
TRBJ2-7	TRBV28	13	-	TRBD1	CASSPTGGYEQYF	TGTGCCAGCAGTCCGACAGGGGGATACGAGCAGTACTTC
TRBJ2-7	TRBV7-8	17	-	-	CASSLVRRGGMNYEQYF	TGTGCCAGCAGCTTAGTTAGGCGTGGCGGGATGAACTACGAGCAGTACTTC
TRBJ2-7	TRBV24-1	13	-	-	CATSPGPAREQYF	TGTGCCACCAGCCCTGGACCCGCCCGCGAGCAGTACTTC
TRBJ2-7	TRBV20-1	15	-	TRBD1	CSARGVGQGLYEQYF	TGCAGTGCTAGAGGGGTGGGACAGGGCCTCTACGAGCAGTACTTC
TRBJ2-3	TRBV2	12	-	-	CARARAADTQYF	TGTGCCAGAGCGAGGGCGGCGGATACGCAGTATTTT
TRBJ1-2	TRBV6-1	14	once	-	CASSGPRDNYGYTF	TGTGCCAGCAGTGGACCGCGGGATAACTATGGCTACACCTTC
TRBJ2-7	TRBV6-6	14	-	-	CASSYLAGKNEQYF	TGTGCCAGCAGTTACCTGGCAGGAAAGAACGAGCAGTACTTC
TRBJ2-7	TRBV2	15	-	-	CASSGTLGISYEQYF	TGTGCCAGCAGCGGGACATTGGGGATCTCCTACGAGCAGTACTTC
TRBJ2-7	TRBV24-1	16	-	-	CATSDPHSTGSYEQYF	TGTGCCACCAGTGATCCCCACTCGACGGGCTCCTACGAGCAGTACTTC
TRBJ2-1	TRBV29-1	11	-	-	CSHTGYNEQFF	TGCAGCCACACCGGCTACAATGAGCAGTTCTTC
TRBJ1-1	TRBV20-1	13	-	-	CSAEVTMNTEAFF	TGCAGTGCGGAGGTGACCATGAACACTGAAGCTTTCTTT
TRBJ1-2	TRBV18	15	-	-	CASSPVREVNYGYTF	TGTGCCAGCTCACCAGTCCGGGAGGTTAACTATGGCTACACCTTC
TRBJ2-7	TRBV27	15	-	-	CASSFLLGQSYEQYF	TGTGCCAGCAGTTTTCTCCTCGGACAGTCCTACGAGCAGTACTTC
TRBJ2-7	TRBV29-1	11	-	TRBD1	CSGLTGDEQYF	TGCAGCGGACTCACAGGGGACGAGCAGTACTTC
TRBJ2-7	TRBV5-4	15	-	-	CASSPPGTRAEEQYF	TGTGCCAGCAGCCCACCAGGGACAAGGGCTGAAGAGCAGTACTTC
TRBJ2-6	TRBV2	14	-	-	CASSGELGANVLTF	TGTGCCAGCAGTGGGGAGTTAGGGGCCAACGTCCTGACTTTC
TRBJ2-5	TRBV27	10	-	-	CASFQETQYF	TGTGCCAGCTTCCAGGAGACCCAGTACTTC
TRBJ2-3	TRBV27	16	-	TRBD2	CASSNPSGSSTDTQYF	TGTGCCAGCAGTAATCCTAGCGGATCTAGCACAGATACGCAGTATTTT
TRBJ1-1	TRBV7-9	15	-	-	CASSLLTGRNTEAFF	TGTGCCAGCAGCTTACTTACAGGGCGGAACACTGAAGCTTTCTTT
TRBJ2-1	TRBV30	13	-	TRBD2	CAWELAGVNEQFF	TGTGCCTGGGAACTAGCGGGGGTGAATGAGCAGTTCTTC
TRBJ1-5	TRBV27	14	-	-	CASSMRGLWEPQHF	TGTGCCAGCAGTATGCGGGGCCTCTGGGAGCCCCAGCATTTT
TRBJ1-5	TRBV18	14	-	-	CASSPRGGNQPQHF	TGTGCCAGCTCACCACGGGGTGGCAATCAGCCCCAGCATTTT
TRBJ1-1	TRBV19	15	-	-	CASSIFSTGNTEAFF	TGTGCCAGTAGTATCTTCTCGACGGGAAACACTGAAGCTTTCTTT
TRBJ1-2	TRBV7-9	12	-	TRBD1	CASSPTGSGYTF	TGTGCCAGCAGCCCGACAGGGAGTGGCTACACCTTC
TRBJ2-7	TRBV4-2	17	few	TRBD1	CASSQEIGRQGAFEQYF	TGTGCCAGCAGCCAAGAGATAGGAAGACAGGGCGCTTTCGAGCAGTACTTC